The 16 T cell receptor beta chains presented below share a single source sample, sequenced in a study of T cell changes during pregnancy in multiple sclerosis. Generated by immunoSEQ multiplex PCR, the TCRdb table keeps only in-frame clones and is missing some. This sample has approximately 27,000 clones, with more than 80% found just once. Sequencing used CD4+ T cells from peripheral blood mononuclear cells, obtained in the first trimester of pregnancy. These receptors originate from a female donor with multiple sclerosis, enrolled in a pregnancy study.

J is TRBJ1-2 and V is TRBV15; 8 positions agree with TRBD1. The CDR3 length is 14 residues. The germline V gene has CDR1 LNHNV and CDR2 YYDKDF (reference sequence). V shed 3 bases, J shed 7 bases, and the junction held 7 bases outside the gene matches. CDR3 bases: TGTGCCACCAGCAGGGGGACAGGTTCGGCTGGCTACACCTTC. Amino acids: CATSRGTGSAGYTF. The whole variable domain, filled in from reference TRBV15 and TRBJ1-2, reads DAMVIQNPRYQVTQFGKPVTLSCSQTLNHNVMYWYQQKSSQAPKLLFHYYDKDFNNEADTPDNFQSRRPNTSFCFLDIRSPGLGDTAMYLCATSRGTGSAGYTFGSGTRLTVV.

The chain employs TRBV27 and TRBJ2-7; no clear D gene. Germline loops: CDR1 MNHEY, CDR2 SMNVEV (reference sequence). The V end was cut by 6 bases, the J end by 3 bases, with 9 bases between. The CDR3 runs to 12 residues. The CDR3 reads CASSPFLYEQYF. DNA for the CDR3: TGTGCCAGCAGCCCTTTCCTCTACGAGCAGTACTTC.

The V and J genes are TRBV6-1 and TRBJ1-6, with D possibly TRBD1 on 5 matching bases. V lost 6 bases, J lost 9 bases, and 15 bases lay in between. Germline V gene lookup returns CDR1 MNHNS and CDR2 SASEGT. The CDR3 contains 14 residues. For the CDR3, the DNA is TGTGCCAGCAGGTTCAGGGATTTTTTTTCACCCCTCCACTTT. It yields the protein CASRFRDFFSPLHF.

The CDR3 protein is CASSLLQTYNEQFF. CDR3 sequence (DNA): TGTGCCAGCAGCTTACTACAGACCTACAATGAGCAGTTCTTC. The gene calls are TRBV7-2 and TRBJ2-1; D unresolved. Trimming removed 2 bases from V and 2 bases from J, with 7 bases in between. This CDR3 has 14 residues. Germline loops: CDR1 SGHTA, CDR2 FQGNSA.

This rearrangement joins TRBV19 to TRBJ2-5; 8 bases align to TRBD1. The J call could be wrong; TRBJ2-7 is a better fit for the DNA end. This CDR3 contains 13 residues. CDR1 and CDR2 (germline): LNHDA, SQIVND (reference sequence). The CDR3 spells CASAMDREYEQYF. Written as DNA, the CDR3 is TGTGCCAGTGCGATGGACAGGGAATACGAGCAGTACTTC.

The rearrangement joins TRBV4-1 to TRBJ1-2; D is undetermined. Germline lookup yields CDR1 MGHRA and CDR2 YSYEKL. V was pared by 0 bases and J by 4 bases, with 9 bases between. The CDR3 consists of 14 residues. CDR3 sequence reads: CASSQEPGGYGYTF. The CDR3, as DNA: TGCGCCAGCAGCCAAGAACCCGGAGGCTATGGCTACACCTTC.

V gene TRBV7-9 combines with J gene TRBJ1-2; 7 bases agree with TRBD1. The CDR3 has 15 residues. In germline, CDR1 is SEHNR, CDR2 FQNEAQ (reference sequence). After removal of 6 bases from V and 5 bases from J, the junction contained 12 bases not matched to a gene. CDR3 DNA sequence: TGTGCCAGCAGTTCCCTGGACAGGAATCAATATGGCTACACCTTC. Translation: CASSSLDRNQYGYTF.

The chain links TRBV5-6 to TRBJ2-1; 9 bases are a match to TRBD1. The CDR3 is made up of 18 amino acids. Unmatched junction bases numbered 17, after V lost 4 bases and J lost 6 bases. CDR1 is SGHDT, CDR2 YYEEEE, per germline. CDR3 in amino acids: CASSASPYRWDRVNEQFF. The CDR3 DNA sequence: TGTGCCAGCAGCGCATCACCCTATAGGTGGGACAGGGTCAATGAGCAGTTCTTC.

The rearrangement links TRBV5-4 to TRBJ2-7; TRBD2 matches at 9 bases. V trimming: 4 bases; J trimming: 6 bases; junction bases outside the gene matches: 17. Germline CDR1 SGHNT, CDR2 YYREEE (reference sequence). CDR3 size: 17 residues. The chain's CDR3 is CASSKAGGPTSFGEQYF. CDR3 nucleotides: TGTGCCAGCAGCAAAGCGGGGGGACCTACCTCCTTCGGCGAGCAGTACTTC.

The V call is TRBV19, the J call TRBJ1-2, with 7 bases lining up with TRBD1. The J segment lost 6 bases and the V segment lost 10 bases, leaving 20 bases of the junction unmatched. The germline gives CDR1 LNHDA, CDR2 SQIVND (reference sequence). This CDR3 spans 16 amino acids. The CDR3 DNA sequence: TGTGCCACCCAGAACGGGTTCGGCACAGGGGAGAATGGCTACACCTTC. It is translated as CATQNGFGTGENGYTF.

This chain links TRBV6-5 with TRBJ2-2, with D perhaps TRBD1 (6 bases). The germline CDR1 and CDR2 sequences are MNHEY and SVGAGI. Trimming cost V 7 bases and J 3 bases, with 12 bases left between them. The CDR3 covers 14 residues. The CDR3 DNA sequence: TGTGCCAGCACCGAGGACAGATACACCGGGGAGCTGTTTTTT. As protein: CASTEDRYTGELFF.

The genes are TRBV19 and TRBJ1-3; a possible D gene is TRBD1 (6 bases). Germline values: CDR1 LNHDA, CDR2 SQIVND (reference sequence). The CDR3 is 17 residues long. With 6 bases removed from V and 0 bases from J, the gap between germline ends came to 18 bases. CDR3 in DNA: TGTGCCAGTAGGAGTATTGAGGGGGTGAACTCTGGAAACACCATATATTTT. It yields the protein CASRSIEGVNSGNTIYF.

This chain connects TRBV5-1 to TRBJ2-1; a weak D match, TRBD2 (6 bases). The CDR3 length is 15 residues. The germline V gene has CDR1 SGHRS and CDR2 YFSETQ. Trimming removed 0 bases at V and 6 bases at J, with 13 bases between. CDR3 sequence: CASSLVGGGSNEQFF. The CDR3 nucleotides are TGCGCCAGCAGCTTGGTGGGGGGAGGCAGCAATGAGCAGTTCTTC.

In this sample, this clone turned up once. V gene TRBV4-1 combines with J gene TRBJ2-1; TRBD2 might be the D (6 bases). The CDR3 consists of 13 residues. V gave up 0 bases and J gave up 9 bases, with 9 bases separating them. Germline V gene lookup returns CDR1 MGHRA and CDR2 YSYEKL. This CDR3 reads CASSQDYGGEQFF. Here the CDR3 DNA reads TGCGCCAGCAGCCAAGATTACGGGGGTGAGCAGTTCTTC.

The CDR3 DNA follows: TGTGCCAGCAGCCCGGGCCGAGCGGGCTCCTATAATTCACCCCTCCACTTT. The encoded protein is CASSPGRAGSYNSPLHF. This chain links TRBV5-6 with TRBJ1-6; unclear D gene. CDR1 SGHDT and CDR2 YYEEEE come from the germline V gene. V gave up 4 bases and J gave up 0 bases, with 14 bases separating them. The CDR3 is 17 residues long.

The table lists this clone with a count of one. The gene calls are TRBV18 and TRBJ1-2; the D is unclear. V lost 1 base and J 4 bases, leaving 13 bases between the germline ends. Germline values: CDR1 KGHSH, CDR2 LQKENI. The length of the CDR3 is 15 residues. For the CDR3, the DNA is TGTGCCAGCTCACCACTCAACGGGGTTTCCTATGGCTACACCTTC. Translation gives CASSPLNGVSYGYTF.